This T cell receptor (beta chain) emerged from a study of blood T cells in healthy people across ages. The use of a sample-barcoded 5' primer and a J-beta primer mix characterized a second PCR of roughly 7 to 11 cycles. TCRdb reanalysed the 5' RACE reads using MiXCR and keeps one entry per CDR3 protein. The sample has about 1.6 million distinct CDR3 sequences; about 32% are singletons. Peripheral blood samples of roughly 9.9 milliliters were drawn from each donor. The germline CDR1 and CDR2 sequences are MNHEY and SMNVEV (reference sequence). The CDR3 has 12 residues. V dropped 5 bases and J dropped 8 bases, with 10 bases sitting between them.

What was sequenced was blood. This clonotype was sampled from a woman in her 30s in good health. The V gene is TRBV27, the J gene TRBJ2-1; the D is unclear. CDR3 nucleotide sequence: TGTGCCAGCAGTCCACCCGGCTATGAGCAGTTCTTC. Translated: CASSPPGYEQFF.